This T cell receptor beta chain stems from a study of CD8 T cells in ankylosing spondylitis. Findings and caveats of the study: Matched ankylosing spondylitis synovial fluid reportedly showed significant enrichment of disease-linked clones.

TCRdb passed the 5' RACE reads through MiXCR, listing each CDR3 protein once. Of roughly 130,000 distinct CDR3 sequences detected, 6% to 8.5% appear once; the ten largest clones hold less than 15%. This clonotype has ten or more counts. The antigen is unknown. With 6 bases removed from V and 3 bases from J, the gap between germline ends came to 8 bases. This CDR3 region has 13 residues. Sequenced sample: blood, either unsorted or a sorted T cell fraction (not recorded which). The V and J genes are TRBV12-3 or TRBV12-4 and TRBJ1-4, with D unresolved. This TCR was sampled from a male donor with ankylosing spondylitis or in good health (not recorded which). CDR3 coding DNA: TGTGCCAGCAGAGTGGCGGCTAATGAAAAACTGTTTTTT. Translation gives CASRVAANEKLFF.